These 9 T cell receptor beta chains originate from one sample sequenced in a study of blood T cell repertoires in COVID-19. TCRdb's copy holds only in-frame clones and misses some; the assay was immunoSEQ multiplex PCR. The table has fewer than 250,000 clones, about 87% seen once. Source material: peripheral blood. The receptors derive from a man between 65 and 80 years old with acute or convalescent COVID-19.

CDR3 sequence: CASSTTTGGIGTQYF. DNA of the CDR3: TGTGCCAGCAGCACTACGACAGGGGGCATAGGGACCCAGTACTTC. The V and J genes are TRBV7-2 and TRBJ2-5, with TRBD1 matching 10 bases. The J segment lost 7 bases and the V segment lost 5 bases, leaving 10 bases of the junction unmatched. CDR3 length: 15 amino acids. Germline loops: CDR1 SGHTA, CDR2 FQGNSA.

The chain has TRBV2 and TRBJ1-4, with D tentatively TRBD1 (5 bases). CDR1 and CDR2 (germline): SNHLY, FYNNEI. Trimming removed 7 bases at V and 8 bases at J, with 17 bases between. This CDR3 spans 14 amino acids. The CDR3 sequence: CASNIGGDWEKLFF. DNA of the CDR3: TGTGCCAGCAATATCGGGGGGGATTGGGAAAAACTGTTTTTT.

The chain carries TRBV19 and TRBJ2-1; 13 bases map to TRBD2. CDR3 length equals 16 residues. Germline values: CDR1 LNHDA, CDR2 SQIVND (reference sequence). Germline trimming cut 7 bases from V and 10 bases from J; bases unmatched to any gene: 13. This CDR3 is CASISNGLAGAGEQFF. CDR3 nucleotides: TGTGCCAGTATCTCTAATGGACTAGCGGGAGCGGGAGAGCAGTTCTTC. The full variable domain, completed using reference TRBV19 and TRBJ2-1, is DGGITQSPKYLFRKEGQNVTLSCEQNLNHDAMYWYRQDPGQGLRLIYYSQIVNDFQKGDIAEGYSVSREKKESFPLTVTSAQKNPTAFYLCASISNGLAGAGEQFFGPGTRLTVL.

This clone was picked up a small number of times. The chain combines TRBV18 with TRBJ1-4; TRBD1 matches at 8 bases. This CDR3 region has 16 residues. Germline values: CDR1 KGHSH, CDR2 LQKENI. J gave up 8 bases and V 4 bases, and 12 bases lay outside the gene matches. CDR3 protein: CASSRDRTGLGEKLFF. In nucleotides, the CDR3 is TGTGCCAGCTCACGCGATCGGACAGGGCTTGGGGAAAAACTGTTTTTT.

The chain has TRBV4-2 and TRBJ1-4; 7 bases line up with TRBD1. This CDR3 spans 16 amino acids. Looked up from germline, CDR1 is LGHNA and CDR2 is YNFKEQ. The trim removed 4 bases at V and 8 bases at J, leaving 13 bases unmatched. The CDR3, as DNA: TGTGCCAGCAGCCCTCGAGAGGGGGCAGGTAACGAAAAACTGTTTTTT. This sequence encodes CASSPREGAGNEKLFF.

This clone is a singleton in its sample. The chain carries TRBV5-1 and TRBJ2-3; no clear D gene. Germline V gives CDR1 SGHRS, CDR2 YFSETQ. V was cut by 0 bases and J by 6 bases, with 11 bases left in between. The CDR3 sequence is 14 residues long. CDR3 region: CASSLVRSSDTQYF. CDR3 nucleotides: TGCGCCAGCAGCTTGGTTCGGTCAAGCGATACGCAGTATTTT.

The rearrangement uses TRBV7-9 and TRBJ2-1; D may be TRBD1 (6 bases). CDR1 and CDR2 from the germline V gene are SEHNR and FQNEAQ (reference sequence). Deletions cut 6 bases from V and 3 bases from J, with 12 bases between. This CDR3 has 14 residues. CDR3 nucleotides: TGTGCCAGCAGGTCTACAGGGATCTACAATGAGCAGTTCTTC. It translates to CASRSTGIYNEQFF.

This clone showed up just a few times. The gene calls are TRBV5-1 and TRBJ2-1, with 7 positions matching TRBD2. Germline CDR1 reads SGHRS; CDR2 reads YFSETQ. The CDR3 is 19 amino acids. V shed 0 bases, J shed 2 bases, and the junction held 14 bases outside the gene matches. The CDR3 nucleotides read TGCGCCAGCAGCTTGGTGTATGGGGCGGGAGTAAGGACCTACAATGAGCAGTTCTTC. This translates into CASSLVYGAGVRTYNEQFF.

This clone was recorded once. This chain links TRBV30 with TRBJ2-7; tentatively, D is TRBD2 (6 bases). With 3 bases removed from V and 4 bases from J, the gap between germline ends came to 16 bases. Germline V gives CDR1 GTSNPN, CDR2 SVGIG (reference sequence). The CDR3 loop spans 14 amino acids. The CDR3 loop is CAWRSAGSGYEQYF. The CDR3 region has the DNA TGTGCCTGGAGGTCCGCGGGATCGGGGTACGAGCAGTACTTC.